This T cell receptor (beta chain) was observed in a study of cytomegalovirus exposure and HLA in healthy donors. Whole-study results and caveats: Later on, a genetic analysis was performed. It linked a missense variant in DCLRE1C with V- and J-gene trimming of TCR beta.

Primers: 60 Vbeta forward and 13 Jbeta reverse. Clones were read by immunoSEQ multiplex PCR, and TCRdb kept only the in-frame ones, dropping some. The repertoire holds 99,000 or so clones, 69% seen once, with 3.2% in the top ten. Only a few counts were recorded for this clone. Its antigen is still unknown. V was shortened by 5 bases and J by 5 bases, with 18 bases between the two germline ends. The CDR3 covers 16 residues. Per the germline V gene, CDR1 is MDHEN and CDR2 is SYDVKM. This TCR derives from a man aged 25 to 40 in good health and CMV-seronegative. The sample comprised PBMCs. The chain joins TRBV28 to TRBJ1-4; no definite D call. DNA for the CDR3: TGTGCCAGCAGTGATAATTCCGGGCCGGGAAATGAAAAACTGTTTTTT. Its translation: CASSDNSGPGNEKLFF.